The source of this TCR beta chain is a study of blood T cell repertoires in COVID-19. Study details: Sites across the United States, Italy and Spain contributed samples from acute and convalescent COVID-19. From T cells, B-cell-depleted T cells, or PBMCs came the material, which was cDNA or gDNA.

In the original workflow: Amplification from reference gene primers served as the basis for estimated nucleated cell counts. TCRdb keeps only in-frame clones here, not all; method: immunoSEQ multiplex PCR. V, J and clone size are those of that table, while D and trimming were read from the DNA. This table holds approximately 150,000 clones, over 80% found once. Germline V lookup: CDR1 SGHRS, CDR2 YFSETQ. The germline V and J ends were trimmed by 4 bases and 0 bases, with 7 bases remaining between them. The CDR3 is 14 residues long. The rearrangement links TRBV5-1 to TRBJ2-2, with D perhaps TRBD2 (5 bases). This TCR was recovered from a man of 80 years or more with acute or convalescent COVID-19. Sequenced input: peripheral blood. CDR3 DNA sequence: TGCGCCAGCAGCGCGGACTCGAACACCGGGGAGCTGTTTTTT. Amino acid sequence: CASSADSNTGELFF.